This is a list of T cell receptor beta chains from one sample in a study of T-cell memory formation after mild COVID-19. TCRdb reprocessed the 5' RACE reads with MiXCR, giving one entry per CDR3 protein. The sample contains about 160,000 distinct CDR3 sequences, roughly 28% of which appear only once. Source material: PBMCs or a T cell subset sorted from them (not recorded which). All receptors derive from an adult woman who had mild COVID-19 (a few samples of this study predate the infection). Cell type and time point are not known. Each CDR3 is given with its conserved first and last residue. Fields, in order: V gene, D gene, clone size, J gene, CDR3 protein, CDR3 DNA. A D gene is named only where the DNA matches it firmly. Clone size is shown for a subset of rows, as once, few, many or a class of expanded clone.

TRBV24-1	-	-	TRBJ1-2	CATSDPWRSYGYTF	TGTGCCACCAGTGATCCGTGGCGCAGCTATGGCTACACCTTC
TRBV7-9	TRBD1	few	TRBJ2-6	CASSLGTGVYSSGANVLTF	TGTGCCAGCAGCTTAGGAACAGGGGTTTATAGCTCTGGGGCCAACGTCCTGACTTTC
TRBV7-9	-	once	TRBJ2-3	CASSLIGSGDTQYF	TGTGCCAGCAGCTTAATCGGGAGTGGAGATACGCAGTATTTT
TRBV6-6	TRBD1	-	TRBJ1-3	CASSYPGGSGNTIYF	TGTGCCAGCAGTTATCCAGGGGGCTCTGGAAACACCATATATTTT
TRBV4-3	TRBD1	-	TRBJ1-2	CASSQDSTGANLYGYTF	TGCGCCAGCAGCCAGGATTCCACAGGGGCTAACCTCTATGGCTACACCTTC
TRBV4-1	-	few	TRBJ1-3	CASSQDPWGLGNTIYF	TGCGCCAGCAGCCAAGATCCGTGGGGGCTCGGAAACACCATATATTTT
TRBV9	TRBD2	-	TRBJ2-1	CASSAGTTSQEQFF	TGTGCCAGCAGCGCCGGGACTACAAGCCAGGAGCAGTTCTTC
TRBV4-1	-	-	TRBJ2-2	CASSQDSANLSGELFF	TGCGCCAGCAGCCAAGATTCAGCGAATTTATCCGGGGAGCTGTTTTTT
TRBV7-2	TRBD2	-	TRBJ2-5	CASSLGVGRQEETQYF	TGTGCCAGCAGCTTGGGGGTCGGGAGGCAGGAAGAGACCCAGTACTTC
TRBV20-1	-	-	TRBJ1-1	CSAKARFGQNAFLNTEAFF	TGCAGTGCTAAGGCCCGATTCGGACAGAACGCGTTCCTGAACACTGAAGCTTTCTTT
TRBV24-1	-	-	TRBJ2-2	CATSDFTGTTGELFF	TGTGCCACCAGTGATTTTACAGGGACCACCGGGGAGCTGTTTTTT
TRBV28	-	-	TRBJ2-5	CASSSRAVTGMQETQYF	TGTGCCAGCAGTTCTCGGGCGGTCACAGGGATGCAAGAGACCCAGTACTTC
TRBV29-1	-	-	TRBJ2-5	CSVAAAQETQYF	TGCAGCGTTGCGGCAGCCCAAGAGACCCAGTACTTC
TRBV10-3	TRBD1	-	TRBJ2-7	CAISEDRVDEQYF	TGTGCCATCAGCGAAGACAGGGTAGACGAGCAGTACTTC
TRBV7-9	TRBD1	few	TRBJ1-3	CASSRDRGSGNTIYF	TGTGCCAGCAGCCGCGACAGGGGCTCTGGAAACACCATATATTTT
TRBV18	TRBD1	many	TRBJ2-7	CASSPGTGSYEQYF	TGCGCCAGCAGCCCCGGGACAGGGTCCTACGAGCAGTACTTC
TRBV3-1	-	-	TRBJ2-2	CASSRLGQGGAGELFF	TGTGCCAGCAGCCGACTGGGGCAGGGGGGTGCCGGGGAGCTGTTTTTT
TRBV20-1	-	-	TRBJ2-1	CSARPHRAGGQFF	TGCAGTGCTAGACCTCACAGGGCAGGAGGGCAGTTCTTC
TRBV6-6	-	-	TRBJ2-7	CASSSTGTLSSYEQYF	TGTGCCAGCAGTTCAACCGGGACCCTGAGCTCCTACGAGCAGTACTTC
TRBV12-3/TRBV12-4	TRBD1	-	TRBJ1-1	CASTQTGRNTEAFF	TGTGCCAGCACTCAGACAGGGAGGAACACTGAAGCTTTCTTT
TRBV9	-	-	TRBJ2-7	CASSPGGQSSEQYF	TGTGCCAGCAGCCCGGGGGGACAGTCCTCCGAGCAGTACTTC
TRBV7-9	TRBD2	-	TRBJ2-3	CASSPRLAGDTDTQYF	TGTGCCAGCAGCCCCCGCCTAGCGGGAGACACAGATACGCAGTATTTT
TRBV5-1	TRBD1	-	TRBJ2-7	CASSLDPDREDYEQYF	TGCGCCAGCAGCTTAGATCCGGACAGGGAGGACTACGAGCAGTACTTC
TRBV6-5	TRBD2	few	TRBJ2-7	CASSFGSGRAGGEQYF	TGTGCCAGCAGCTTCGGGAGCGGGAGGGCCGGTGGGGAGCAGTACTTC
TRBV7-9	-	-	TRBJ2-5	CASSSVADQETQYF	TGTGCCAGCAGCTCCGTAGCAGACCAAGAGACCCAGTACTTC
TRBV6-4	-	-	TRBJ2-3	CASSDAGADTQYF	TGTGCCAGCAGTGACGCAGGGGCAGATACGCAGTATTTT
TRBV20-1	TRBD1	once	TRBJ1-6	CSARGTGPSYNSPLHF	TGCAGTGCTAGGGGGACAGGCCCCTCCTATAATTCACCCCTCCACTTT
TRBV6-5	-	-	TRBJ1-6	CASSYSNRGRDSPLHF	TGTGCCAGCAGTTACTCGAACCGGGGAAGGGATTCACCCCTCCACTTT
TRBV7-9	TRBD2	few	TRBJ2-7	CASSRTSGRSRGYEQYF	TGTGCCAGCAGCCGGACTAGCGGGAGGTCCCGGGGTTACGAGCAGTACTTC
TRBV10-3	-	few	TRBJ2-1	CAISGDNEQFF	TGTGCCATCAGTGGAGACAATGAGCAGTTCTTC
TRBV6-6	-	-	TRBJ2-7	CASSYGGKSYEQYF	TGTGCCAGCAGTTACGGGGGGAAGTCCTACGAGCAGTACTTC
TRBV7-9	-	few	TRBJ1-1	CASLPGGVEAFF	TGTGCCAGCCTTCCAGGTGGGGTGGAAGCTTTCTTT
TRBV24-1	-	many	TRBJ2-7	CATSDFRQGSTSEQYF	TGTGCCACCAGTGATTTCAGGCAGGGGAGTACGAGCGAGCAGTACTTC
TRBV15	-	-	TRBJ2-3	CATRDGTVRTDTQYF	TGTGCCACCAGGGACGGGACCGTCCGCACAGATACGCAGTATTTT
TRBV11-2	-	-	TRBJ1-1	CASSLGRLVGVWGDPEAFF	TGTGCCAGCAGCTTAGGCCGGCTGGTAGGGGTGTGGGGGGACCCCGAAGCTTTCTTT
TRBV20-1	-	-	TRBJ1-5	CSAVRGFPQPQHF	TGCAGTGCTGTGCGGGGGTTTCCTCAGCCCCAGCATTTT
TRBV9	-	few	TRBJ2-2	CASSVGTNTGELFF	TGTGCCAGCAGCGTGGGGACGAACACCGGGGAGCTGTTTTTT
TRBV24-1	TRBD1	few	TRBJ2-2	CATSGLRDRRYTGELFF	TGTGCCACCAGTGGCCTCCGGGACAGGCGGTACACCGGGGAGCTGTTTTTT
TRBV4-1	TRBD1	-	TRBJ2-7	CASSPWTGYEQYF	TGCGCCAGCAGCCCCTGGACAGGCTACGAGCAGTACTTC
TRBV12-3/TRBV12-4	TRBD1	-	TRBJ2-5	CASSLSGQGGTQYF	TGTGCCAGCAGTTTAAGTGGACAGGGCGGGACCCAGTACTTC
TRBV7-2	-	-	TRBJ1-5	CASSPGGWGQPQHF	TGTGCCAGCAGCCCTGGGGGCTGGGGGCAGCCCCAGCATTTT
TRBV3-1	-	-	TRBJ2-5	CASLLNGARGETQYF	TGTGCCAGCCTCCTGAATGGGGCGAGGGGGGAGACCCAGTACTTC
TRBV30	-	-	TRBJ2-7	CAWKGEGVSYEQYF	TGTGCCTGGAAAGGTGAAGGGGTGTCCTACGAGCAGTACTTC
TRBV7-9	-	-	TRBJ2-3	CASGATSDTQYF	TGTGCCAGCGGCGCGACGTCAGATACGCAGTATTTT
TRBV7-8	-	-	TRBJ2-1	CASSSRLGGLNEQFF	TGTGCCAGCAGCAGCCGGCTCGGGGGGCTGAATGAGCAGTTCTTC
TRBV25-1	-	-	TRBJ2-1	CASQGLGDEQFF	TGTGCCTCTCAGGGATTGGGGGATGAGCAGTTCTTC
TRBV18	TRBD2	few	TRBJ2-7	CASSPPSGGALTEQYF	TGTGCCAGCTCACCACCTAGCGGGGGGGCTCTTACCGAGCAGTACTTC
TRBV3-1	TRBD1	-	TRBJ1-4	CASSLQGASNEKLFF	TGTGCCAGCAGCCTTCAGGGGGCGTCTAATGAAAAACTGTTTTTT
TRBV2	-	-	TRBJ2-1	CARQGVVGYNEQFF	TGTGCCAGACAGGGAGTCGTAGGGTACAATGAGCAGTTCTTC
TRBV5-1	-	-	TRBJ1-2	CASSLVLGPEGYTF	TGCGCCAGCAGCTTGGTTCTAGGGCCGGAAGGCTACACCTTC
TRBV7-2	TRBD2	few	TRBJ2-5	CASSLGGTSRETQYF	TGTGCCAGCAGCTTAGGAGGGACTAGCAGAGAGACCCAGTACTTC
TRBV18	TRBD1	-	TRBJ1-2	CASSRQGEGGYTF	TGTGCCAGCTCACGGCAGGGGGAAGGTGGCTACACCTTC
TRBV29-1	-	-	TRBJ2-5	CSGSRGEETQYF	TGCAGCGGCAGCAGGGGGGAAGAGACCCAGTACTTC